The 25 T cell receptor beta chains below were found in one sample sequenced in a study of cytomegalovirus exposure and HLA in healthy donors. The study ran its PCR with 60 Vbeta and 13 Jbeta primers. The data were produced by immunoSEQ multiplex PCR, yet TCRdb's version contains in-frame clones alone and is incomplete. The sample has 130,000 or so clones; roughly 9% are singletons. Source material: PBMCs. The origin of the receptors is a woman aged 40 to 50 in good health and CMV-seropositive.

This clone was counted a few times. The genes are TRBV19 and TRBJ2-4; 9 bases match TRBD1. CDR1 is LNHDA, CDR2 SQIVND, per germline (reference sequence). After removal of 7 bases from V and 1 base from J, the junction contained 8 bases not matched to a gene. There are 16 residues in the CDR3. This chain's CDR3 is CASMDRGRRAKNIQYF. The CDR3, as DNA: TGTGCCAGTATGGACAGGGGTAGGAGGGCCAAAAACATTCAGTACTTC.

V and J are TRBV7-7 and TRBJ2-5; D is possibly TRBD2 (5 bases). This CDR3 has 14 amino acids. CDR1 and CDR2 (germline): SSHAT, FNYEAQ (reference sequence). Deletions cut 5 bases from V and 0 bases from J, with 10 bases between. The DNA of the CDR3 is TGTGCCAGCAGCATTACCGGGAACCAAGAGACCCAGTACTTC. This sequence encodes CASSITGNQETQYF.

Turning to this clone: A junction boundary mismatches the germline segment, possibly from a read error. The chain links TRBV6-1 to TRBJ2-5; maybe TRBD2 (5 bases). Germline CDR1 reads MNHNS; CDR2 reads SASEGT. This CDR3 region has 13 residues. CDR3 nucleotides: TGTGCCAGAAGTGGAGGCCCCAGCCAGAACCAGTACTTC. The encoded protein is CARSGGPSQNQYF.

This clone was found a few times. V and J are TRBV30 and TRBJ1-6, with D perhaps TRBD1 (5 bases). The CDR3 extends over 14 amino acids. V dropped 4 bases and J dropped 6 bases, with 13 bases sitting between them. Looked up from germline, CDR1 is GTSNPN and CDR2 is SVGIG (reference sequence). DNA for the CDR3: TGTGCCTGGAACCCTTGGCAGGGTAATTCACCCCTCCACTTT. Encoded protein: CAWNPWQGNSPLHF.

This clone occurred a few times. V usage is TRBV18 and J usage is TRBJ2-6; the D gene is possibly TRBD2 (5 bases). V was shortened by 3 bases and J by 0 bases, with 12 bases between the two germline ends. CDR1 and CDR2 (germline): KGHSH, LQKENI. The CDR3 sequence is 17 residues long. The CDR3 reads CASSPLAEASGANVLTF. The CDR3 DNA follows: TGTGCCAGCTCACCCCTCGCGGAGGCCTCTGGGGCCAACGTCCTGACTTTC.

The genes are TRBV7-9 and TRBJ2-1; tentatively, D is TRBD1 (6 bases). The CDR3 runs to 14 residues. Per the germline V gene, CDR1 is SEHNR and CDR2 is FQNEAQ (reference sequence). Trimming removed 3 bases from V and 3 bases from J, with 9 bases in between. In nucleotides, the CDR3 is TGTGCCAGCAGCTTGGACAGTATCTACAATGAGCAGTTCTTC. Translating it yields CASSLDSIYNEQFF.

The chain recombines TRBV9 with TRBJ2-7; 7 positions agree with TRBD2. The CDR3 totals 18 residues. Trimming took 0 bases from V and 2 from J; bases not matched to a gene: 14. Germline V lookup: CDR1 SGDLS, CDR2 YYNGEE. The CDR3 DNA follows: TGTGCCAGCAGCGTAGCACCCACTTCAAGCGGGGCACCCTACGAGCAGTACTTC. Amino acids: CASSVAPTSSGAPYEQYF.

J is TRBJ2-3 and V is TRBV5-1; D may be TRBD1 (6 bases). The CDR3 runs 15 residues. Trimming removed 2 bases from V and 3 bases from J, with 13 bases in between. CDR1 SGHRS and CDR2 YFSETQ come from the germline V gene. The CDR3 nucleotides read TGCGCCAGCAGCTTAGATCGCAGGGGAACAGATACGCAGTATTTT. Its protein is CASSLDRRGTDTQYF.

This sequence joins TRBV4-1 and TRBJ1-5, with D possibly being TRBD1 (6 bases). Trimming removed 0 bases from V and 2 bases from J, with 11 bases in between. This CDR3 contains 16 residues. Germline CDR1 reads MGHRA; CDR2 reads YSYEKL. CDR3 nucleotides: TGCGCCAGCAGCCAAGATCCCAGGGGCGGCAATCAGCCCCAGCATTTT. It codes for CASSQDPRGGNQPQHF.

This clone was seen only a few times. This chain links TRBV5-4 with TRBJ2-7, with 7 bases identical to TRBD2. Unmatched junction bases numbered 4, after V lost 3 bases and J lost 4 bases. The CDR3 extends over 13 amino acids. CDR1 and CDR2 from the germline V gene are SGHNT and YYREEE (reference sequence). Here the CDR3 reads CASSSGTTYEQYF. CDR3 coding DNA: TGTGCCAGCAGCTCCGGGACTACATACGAGCAGTACTTC.

This clone was counted a few times. This chain links TRBV30 with TRBJ1-2, with D unresolved. CDR3 length: 12 amino acids. Between the trimmed V and J ends, which lost 0 bases and 7 bases, there was a span of 9 bases. CDR1 and CDR2 (germline): GTSNPN, SVGIG (reference sequence). The CDR3 region has the DNA TGTGCCTGGAGTGTTTGGGAGTCTGGCTACACCTTC. As protein: CAWSVWESGYTF.

The chain employs TRBV7-8 and TRBJ1-5; 7 bases are a match to TRBD1. Looked up from germline, CDR1 is SGHVS and CDR2 is FQNEAQ. The CDR3 consists of 19 residues. V was pared by 0 bases and J by 0 bases, with 11 bases of the junction left unmatched. The CDR3 here is CASSLAQGTGAFSNQPQHF. CDR3 nucleotide sequence: TGTGCCAGCAGCTTAGCGCAGGGAACAGGGGCATTTAGCAATCAGCCCCAGCATTTT.

The chain recombines TRBV25-1 with TRBJ1-2; 7 nucleotides match TRBD1. The CDR3 runs 14 residues. Germline CDR1 MGHDK, CDR2 SYGVNS. With V trimmed by 6 bases and J by 1 base, 5 bases remained unmatched. The CDR3 coding sequence is TGTGCCAGCAGGAGGACAGGAGTTAACTATGGCTACACCTTC. It yields the protein CASRRTGVNYGYTF.

This clone was seen only a few times. V usage is TRBV4-1 and J usage is TRBJ2-7, with D tentatively TRBD2 (5 bases). The V end was cut by 1 base, the J end by 4 bases, with 11 bases between. The germline CDR1 and CDR2 sequences are MGHRA and YSYEKL. CDR3 length: 14 amino acids. CDR3 DNA sequence: TGCGCCAGCAGCCAAGGGCTAGCAATATACGAGCAGTACTTC. Encoded protein: CASSQGLAIYEQYF.

The V and J genes are TRBV5-1 and TRBJ1-3, with D possibly being TRBD1 (6 bases). This CDR3 is 15 amino acids long. Trimming removed 0 bases from V and 7 bases from J, with 14 bases in between. CDR1 is SGHRS, CDR2 YFSETQ, per germline. DNA for the CDR3: TGCGCCAGCAGCTTGGACAGGGACCGAGGGAACACCATATATTTT. Protein: CASSLDRDRGNTIYF.

This clone has only a few counts. The chain uses TRBV6-8 and TRBJ1-4; 8 bases fit TRBD1. Germline V gene sequence: CDR1 MNHGY, CDR2 SAAAGT. V gave up 2 bases and J gave up 5 bases; unmatched junction bases: 4. CDR3 length: 15 amino acids. CDR3: CASSYTDRENEKLFF. The CDR3 nucleotides are TGTGCCAGCAGTTACACGGACAGGGAAAATGAAAAACTGTTTTTT.

This clone was counted between two and nine times. This sequence joins TRBV19 and TRBJ1-5; TRBD1 matches at 7 bases. Germline V gives CDR1 LNHDA, CDR2 SQIVND (reference sequence). The CDR3 has 16 amino acids. With 0 bases clipped from V and 3 bases from J, the junction kept 5 bases outside the gene matches. DNA of the CDR3: TGTGCCAGTAGTATAGAAAGGGGGCTGCCCAATCAGCCCCAGCATTTT. The encoded protein is CASSIERGLPNQPQHF.

This clone has a handful of counts. V gene TRBV5-1 combines with J gene TRBJ1-1; 7 bases are shared with TRBD1. The CDR3 spans 16 residues. Germline V CDR1 and CDR2: SGHRS, YFSETQ. V trimming: 2 bases; J trimming: 3 bases; junction bases outside the gene matches: 10. This CDR3 reads CASSLSRGQDYTEAFF. The CDR3, as DNA: TGCGCCAGCAGCTTAAGTCGCGGACAGGACTACACTGAAGCTTTCTTT.

The chain employs TRBV18 and TRBJ1-2, with a weak D call TRBD1 (5 bases). V lost 3 bases, J lost 2 bases, and 13 bases lay in between. The CDR3 runs 15 residues. CDR1 and CDR2 (germline): KGHSH, LQKENI. The DNA for the CDR3 is TGTGCCAGCTCACCGCCCGGGACTGCAAACTATGGCTACACCTTC. Its protein product is CASSPPGTANYGYTF.

This clone was seen only a few times. V is TRBV19 and J is TRBJ1-1, with TRBD1 identical over 7 bases. The germline CDR1 and CDR2 sequences are LNHDA and SQIVND (reference sequence). The CDR3 runs 14 residues. The ends lost 4 bases at V and 5 bases at J; junction bases unmatched: 7. The CDR3 is CASSKGTVGTEAFF. CDR3 DNA: TGTGCCAGTAGTAAGGGGACAGTTGGGACTGAAGCTTTCTTT. The whole variable domain, remainder taken from reference TRBV19 and TRBJ1-1, is DGGITQSPKYLFRKEGQNVTLSCEQNLNHDAMYWYRQDPGQGLRLIYYSQIVNDFQKGDIAEGYSVSREKKESFPLTVTSAQKNPTAFYLCASSKGTVGTEAFFGQGTRLTVV.

The gene calls are TRBV30 and TRBJ1-1; 8 nucleotides agree with TRBD1. Germline assignment: CDR1 GTSNPN and CDR2 SVGIG (reference sequence). CDR3 length: 13 residues. V shed 3 bases, J shed 6 bases, and the junction held 6 bases outside the gene matches. The CDR3 DNA follows: TGTGCCTGGAGAGCAGACAGGGGCGCTGAAGCTTTCTTT. Residues: CAWRADRGAEAFF.

This clone was detected a few times. CDR3 nucleotides: TGTGCCAGCAGCCCAGTCCGGGACAGTGTTTACGAGCAGTACTTC. Amino acids: CASSPVRDSVYEQYF. The chain links TRBV14 to TRBJ2-7; TRBD1 matches 7 bases. Trimming cost V 4 bases and J 4 bases; bases outside gene matches: 10. This CDR3 comprises 15 residues. The V gene's germline CDR1 is SGHDN and CDR2 FVKESK.

This clone came up a few times. The rearrangement joins TRBV7-9 to TRBJ1-2, with 11 bases lining up with TRBD1. The V gene's germline CDR1 is SEHNR and CDR2 FQNEAQ (reference sequence). Germline trimming cut 5 bases from V and 8 bases from J; bases unmatched to any gene: 4. This CDR3 is built from 13 residues. The CDR3 DNA reads as TGTGCCAGCAGCCCGGGACAGGGGGGAGGCTACACCTTC. Its protein product is CASSPGQGGGYTF.

This chain uses TRBV6-5 with TRBJ1-1, with D possibly being TRBD1 (6 bases). The V end lost 6 bases, the J end lost 1 base, and 12 bases lay between the germline ends. The CDR3 sequence is 14 residues long. CDR1 and CDR2 from the germline V gene are MNHEY and SVGAGI. The CDR3 reads CASSRSRGNTEAFF. The CDR3 DNA follows: TGTGCCAGCAGCCGCTCCAGGGGGAACACTGAAGCTTTCTTT.

V and J are TRBV11-3 and TRBJ1-5, with unresolved D. Germline V gives CDR1 SGHNT, CDR2 YENEEA. This CDR3 has 14 amino acids. V was clipped by 5 bases and J by 2 bases, with 10 bases between them. The CDR3 sequence is CASSPPRRNQPQHF. DNA of the CDR3: TGTGCCAGCAGCCCCCCGCGGCGCAATCAGCCCCAGCATTTT.